Only a few counts were recorded for the clone carrying this T cell receptor beta chain. Its antigen is unidentified. This sample was included in a study of CD8 T cells in ankylosing spondylitis. Study results and caveats: A motif of 7 to 9 highly homologous TCR beta variants was seen as apparently characteristic of ankylosing spondylitis blood. The clones that were linked to disease were reported to be significantly enriched in matched synovial fluid samples from ankylosing spondylitis patients. There were earlier reports of some motif variants in reactive arthritis synovial fluid and blood.

Each TCR beta library was made by quantitative 5'-RACE that incorporated molecular barcodes. Via MiXCR, TCRdb re-called the 5' RACE reads, giving one row per CDR3 protein. The table lists 450,000 or so distinct CDR3 sequences, 25% to 30% of them singletons. The CDR3 runs 17 residues. CDR1 and CDR2 (germline): SGHRS, YFSETQ. V lost 3 bases to trimming and J lost 2 bases; unmatched junction nucleotides: 12. The chain links TRBV5-1 to TRBJ1-1, with 8 bases matching TRBD1. The sequence came from a male donor with ankylosing spondylitis. Sequencing input: blood, either unsorted or a sorted T cell fraction (not recorded which). CDR3 in amino acids: CASSWGGPGQGNTEAFF. CDR3 DNA sequence: TGCGCCAGCAGCTGGGGGGGGCCTGGACAGGGCAACACTGAAGCTTTCTTT.